What follows describes a single TCR beta chain. This sample was taken from a study of blood T cell repertoires in COVID-19. Followed over time, Seattle patients had been enrolled while infection was active. Authors' data handling: Cell counts per sample came from amplifying reference gene primers. Clones were sequenced by immunoSEQ multiplex PCR, and TCRdb holds only the in-frame ones, with some missing. V and J calls plus clone size are reproduced from that table; the DNA served to infer D and trimming. The table includes roughly 350,000 clones, over 75% detected once. The receptor was isolated from a woman under 40 with COVID-19, enrolled during active disease. Specimen: peripheral blood.

CDR3 sequence reads: CASSTAVGASGWGEQYF. In nucleotides, the CDR3 is TGTGCCAGCAGTACAGCCGTTGGGGCGAGCGGGTGGGGGGAGCAGTACTTC. The chain carries TRBV7-8 and TRBJ2-7; a possible D gene is TRBD2 (6 bases). Looked up from germline, CDR1 is SGHVS and CDR2 is FQNEAQ. The V and J ends lost 6 bases and 7 bases respectively, with 28 bases between them. This CDR3 is 17 amino acids long.